The clone carrying this TCR beta chain turned up a few times. V was clipped by 1 base and J by 6 bases, with 9 bases between them. Germline V gene lookup returns CDR1 SGHNT and CDR2 YENEEA. This CDR3 region has 13 residues. The record originates from a study of radiotherapy plus CTLA-4 blockade in lung cancer. Only in-frame clones appear in the TCRdb table, and some are missing; sequencing was by immunoSEQ multiplex PCR. Of 40,000 to 45,000 clones in the sample, 70% to 80% are singletons; the top ten hold 9.8%. The sequences come from peripheral blood, collected from a patient treated with radiotherapy plus ipilimumab. This TCR was recovered from a human donor with non-small cell lung cancer who had stable disease on radiotherapy plus ipilimumab. The rearrangement links TRBV11-3 to TRBJ1-1; D is uncertain. CDR3 nucleotides: TGTGCCAGCAGCTTAGTAGCGCGGGCTGAAGCTTTCTTT. As protein: CASSLVARAEAFF.